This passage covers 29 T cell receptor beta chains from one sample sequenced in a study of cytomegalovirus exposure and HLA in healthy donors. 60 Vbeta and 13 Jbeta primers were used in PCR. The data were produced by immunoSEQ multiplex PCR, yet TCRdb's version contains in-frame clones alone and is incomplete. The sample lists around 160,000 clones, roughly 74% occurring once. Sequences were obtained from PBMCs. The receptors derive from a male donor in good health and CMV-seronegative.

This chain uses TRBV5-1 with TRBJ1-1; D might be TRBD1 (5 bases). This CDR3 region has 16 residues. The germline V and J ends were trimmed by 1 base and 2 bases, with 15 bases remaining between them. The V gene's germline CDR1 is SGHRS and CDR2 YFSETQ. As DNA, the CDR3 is TGCGCCAGCAGCTTGTTGAGGGTGGGGGGAAACACTGAAGCTTTCTTT. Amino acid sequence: CASSLLRVGGNTEAFF.

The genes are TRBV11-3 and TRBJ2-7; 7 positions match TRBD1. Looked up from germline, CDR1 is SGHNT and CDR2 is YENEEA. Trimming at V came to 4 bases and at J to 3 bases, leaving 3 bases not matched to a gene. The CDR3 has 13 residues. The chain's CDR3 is CASSSRQGYEQYF. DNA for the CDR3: TGTGCCAGCAGCTCGCGACAGGGCTACGAGCAGTACTTC.

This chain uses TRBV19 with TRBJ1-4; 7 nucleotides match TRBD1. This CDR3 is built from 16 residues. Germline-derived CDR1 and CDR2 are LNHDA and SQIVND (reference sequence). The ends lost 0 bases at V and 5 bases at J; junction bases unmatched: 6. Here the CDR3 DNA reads TGTGCCAGTAGTATAGATTTTGCAGGGGGGAATGAAAAACTGTTTTTT. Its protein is CASSIDFAGGNEKLFF.

The CDR3 DNA reads TGTGCCAGCAGTCGTGACACTCGACCGAACACTGAAGCTTTCTTT. It is translated as CASSRDTRPNTEAFF. The chain links TRBV6-1 to TRBJ1-1; the D is unclear. The CDR3 loop spans 15 amino acids. The germline CDR1 and CDR2 sequences are MNHNS and SASEGT. V was cut by 5 bases and J by 1 base, with 14 bases left in between.

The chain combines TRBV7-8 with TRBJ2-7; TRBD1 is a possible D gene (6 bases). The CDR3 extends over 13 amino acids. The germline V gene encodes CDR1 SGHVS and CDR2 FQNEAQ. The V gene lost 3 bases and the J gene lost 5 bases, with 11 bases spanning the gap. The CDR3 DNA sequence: TGTGCCAGCAGCTTGAACAGGGTTCACGAGCAGTACTTC. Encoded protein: CASSLNRVHEQYF.

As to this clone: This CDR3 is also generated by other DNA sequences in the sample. The CDR3 spells CASSLRGRGGQETQYF. The CDR3 nucleotides read TGTGCCAGCAGCTTGCGGGGGAGGGGGGGGCAAGAGACCCAGTACTTC. The chain has TRBV5-4 and TRBJ2-5; the D gene is possibly TRBD2 (7 bases). The CDR3 runs to 16 residues. Germline CDR1 is SGHNT and CDR2 is YYREEE (reference sequence). V lost 1 base, J lost 2 bases, and 15 bases lay in between.

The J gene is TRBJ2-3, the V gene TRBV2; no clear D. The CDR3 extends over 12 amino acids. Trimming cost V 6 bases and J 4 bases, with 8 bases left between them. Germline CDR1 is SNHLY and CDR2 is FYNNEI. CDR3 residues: CASSDFSDTQYF. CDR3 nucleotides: TGTGCCAGCAGCGACTTCTCAGATACGCAGTATTTT.

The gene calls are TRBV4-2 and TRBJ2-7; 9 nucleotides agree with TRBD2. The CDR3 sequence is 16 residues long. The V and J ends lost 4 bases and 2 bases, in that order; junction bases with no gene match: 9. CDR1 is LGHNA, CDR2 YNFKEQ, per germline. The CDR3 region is CASSPAGGDATYEQYF. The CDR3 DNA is TGTGCCAGCAGCCCAGCGGGGGGCGATGCAACCTACGAGCAGTACTTC.

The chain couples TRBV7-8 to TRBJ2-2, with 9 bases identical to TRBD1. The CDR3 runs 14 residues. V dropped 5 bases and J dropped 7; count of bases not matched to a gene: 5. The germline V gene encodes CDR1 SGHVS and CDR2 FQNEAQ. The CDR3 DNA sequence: TGTGCCAGCAGCATACGGACAGGGGTCGGGGAGCTGTTTTTT. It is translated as CASSIRTGVGELFF. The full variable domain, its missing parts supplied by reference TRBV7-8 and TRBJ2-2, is GAGVSQSPRYKVAKRGQDVALRCDPISGHVSLFWYQQALGQGPEFLTYFQNEAQLDKSGLPSDRFFAERPEGSVSTLKIQRTQQEDSAVYLCASSIRTGVGELFFGEGSRLTVL.

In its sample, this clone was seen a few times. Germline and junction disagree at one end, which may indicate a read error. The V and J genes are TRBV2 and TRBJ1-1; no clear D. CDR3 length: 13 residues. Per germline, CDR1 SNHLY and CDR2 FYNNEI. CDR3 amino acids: CASSEWENAEAFF. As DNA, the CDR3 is TGTGCCAGCAGTGAATGGGAGAACGCTGAAGCTTTCTTT.

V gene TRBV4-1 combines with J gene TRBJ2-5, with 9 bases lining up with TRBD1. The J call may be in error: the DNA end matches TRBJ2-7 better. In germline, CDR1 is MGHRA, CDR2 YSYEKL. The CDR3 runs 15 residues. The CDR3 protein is CASSQVTGQGYEQYF. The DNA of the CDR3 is TGCGCCAGCAGCCAAGTAACGGGACAGGGTTACGAGCAGTACTTC.

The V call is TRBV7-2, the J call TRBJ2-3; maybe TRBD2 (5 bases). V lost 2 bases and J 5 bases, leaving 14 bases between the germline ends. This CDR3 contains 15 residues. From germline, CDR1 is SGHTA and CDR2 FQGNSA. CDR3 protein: CASSLYSGRLDTQYF. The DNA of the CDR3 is TGTGCCAGCAGCTTATACTCGGGGAGACTAGATACGCAGTATTTT. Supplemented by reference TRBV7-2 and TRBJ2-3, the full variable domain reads GAGVSQSPSNKVTEKGKDVELRCDPISGHTALYWYRQSLGQGLEFLIYFQGNSAPDKSGLPSDRFSAERTGGSVSTLTIQRTQQEDSAVYLCASSLYSGRLDTQYFGPGTRLTVL.

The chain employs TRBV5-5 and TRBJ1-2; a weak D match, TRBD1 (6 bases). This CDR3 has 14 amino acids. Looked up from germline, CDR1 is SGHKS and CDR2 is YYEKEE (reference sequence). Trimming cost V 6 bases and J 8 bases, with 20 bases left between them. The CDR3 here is CASTPFGGREGYTF. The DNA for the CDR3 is TGTGCCAGCACCCCTTTCGGGGGGCGCGAGGGCTACACCTTC.

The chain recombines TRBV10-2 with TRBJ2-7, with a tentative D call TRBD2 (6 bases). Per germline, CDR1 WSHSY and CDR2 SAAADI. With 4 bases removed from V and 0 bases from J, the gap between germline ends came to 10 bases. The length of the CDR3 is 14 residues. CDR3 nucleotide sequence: TGCGCCAGCAGTGTTTTCGGGAGCTCCTACGAGCAGTACTTC. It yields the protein CASSVFGSSYEQYF.

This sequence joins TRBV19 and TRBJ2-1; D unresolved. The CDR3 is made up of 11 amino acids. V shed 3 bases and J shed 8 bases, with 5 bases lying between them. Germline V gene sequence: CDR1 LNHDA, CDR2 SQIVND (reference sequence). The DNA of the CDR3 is TGTGCCAGTAGTATTGCGGATGAGCAGTTCTTC. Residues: CASSIADEQFF. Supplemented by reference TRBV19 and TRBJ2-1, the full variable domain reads DGGITQSPKYLFRKEGQNVTLSCEQNLNHDAMYWYRQDPGQGLRLIYYSQIVNDFQKGDIAEGYSVSREKKESFPLTVTSAQKNPTAFYLCASSIADEQFFGPGTRLTVL.

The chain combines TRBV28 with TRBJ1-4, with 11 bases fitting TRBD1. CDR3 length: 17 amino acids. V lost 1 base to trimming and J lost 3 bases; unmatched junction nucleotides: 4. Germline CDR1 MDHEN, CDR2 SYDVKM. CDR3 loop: CASSLSGQGASNEKLFF. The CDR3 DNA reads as TGTGCCAGCAGTTTATCCGGACAGGGGGCTTCTAATGAAAAACTGTTTTTT.

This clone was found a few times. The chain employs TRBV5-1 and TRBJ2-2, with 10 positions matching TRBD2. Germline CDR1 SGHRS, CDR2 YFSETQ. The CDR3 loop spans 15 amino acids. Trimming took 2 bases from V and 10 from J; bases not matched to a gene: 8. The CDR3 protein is CASSFLAGDMKELFF. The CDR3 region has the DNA TGCGCCAGCAGCTTTCTAGCGGGAGACATGAAGGAGCTGTTTTTT.

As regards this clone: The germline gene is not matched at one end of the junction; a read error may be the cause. The CDR3: CASRIQGRDTESFF. CDR3 DNA sequence: TGTGCCAGCAGGATACAGGGTAGGGACACTGAATCTTTCTTT. The chain combines TRBV6-4 with TRBJ1-1; weak D call: TRBD1 (6 bases). CDR1 is MRHNA and CDR2 is SNTAGT in the germline V gene. The CDR3 covers 14 residues.

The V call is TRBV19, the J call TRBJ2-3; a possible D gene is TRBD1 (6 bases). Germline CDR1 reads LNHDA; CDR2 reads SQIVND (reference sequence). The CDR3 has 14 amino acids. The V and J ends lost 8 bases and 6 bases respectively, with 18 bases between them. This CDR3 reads CASRAGATGDTQYF. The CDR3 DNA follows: TGTGCCAGTCGAGCAGGGGCCACAGGTGATACGCAGTATTTT.

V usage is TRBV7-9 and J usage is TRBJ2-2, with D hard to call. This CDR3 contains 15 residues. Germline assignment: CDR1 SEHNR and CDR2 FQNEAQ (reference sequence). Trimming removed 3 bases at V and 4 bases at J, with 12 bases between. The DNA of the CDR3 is TGTGCCAGCAGCTTTGTTTTAATCGGCACCGGGGAGCTGTTTTTT. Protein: CASSFVLIGTGELFF.

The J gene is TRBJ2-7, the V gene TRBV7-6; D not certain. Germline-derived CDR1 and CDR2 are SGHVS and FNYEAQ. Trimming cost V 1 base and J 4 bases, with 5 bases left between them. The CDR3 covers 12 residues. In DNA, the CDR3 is TGTGCCAGCAGCTTAGGCAGTTACGAGCAGTACTTC. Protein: CASSLGSYEQYF.

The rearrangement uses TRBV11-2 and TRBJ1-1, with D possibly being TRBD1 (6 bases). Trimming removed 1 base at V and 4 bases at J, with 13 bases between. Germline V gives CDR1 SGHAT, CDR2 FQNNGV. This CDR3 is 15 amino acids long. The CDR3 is CASSLVAGAGTEAFF. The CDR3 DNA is TGTGCCAGCAGCTTAGTGGCAGGGGCCGGCACTGAAGCTTTCTTT.

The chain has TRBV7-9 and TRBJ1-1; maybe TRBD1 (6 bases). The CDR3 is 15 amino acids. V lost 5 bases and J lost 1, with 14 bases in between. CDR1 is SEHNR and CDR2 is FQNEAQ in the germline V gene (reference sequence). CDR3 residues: CASSTQGQTNTEAFF. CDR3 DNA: TGTGCCAGCAGCACCCAGGGACAAACGAACACTGAAGCTTTCTTT.

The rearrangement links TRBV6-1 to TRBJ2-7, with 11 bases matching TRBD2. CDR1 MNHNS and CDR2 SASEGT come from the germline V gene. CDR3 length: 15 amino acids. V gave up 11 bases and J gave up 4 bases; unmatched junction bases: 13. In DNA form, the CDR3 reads TGTGCCGCGCCGTTTTCACTAGCGGGGGATTACGAGCAGTACTTC. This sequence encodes CAAPFSLAGDYEQYF.

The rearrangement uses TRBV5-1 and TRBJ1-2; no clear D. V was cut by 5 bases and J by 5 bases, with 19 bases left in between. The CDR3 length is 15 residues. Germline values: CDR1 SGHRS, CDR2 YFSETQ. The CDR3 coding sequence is TGCGCCAGCAGTGACGGATCAAGCGGGTGGTATGGCTACACCTTC. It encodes CASSDGSSGWYGYTF.

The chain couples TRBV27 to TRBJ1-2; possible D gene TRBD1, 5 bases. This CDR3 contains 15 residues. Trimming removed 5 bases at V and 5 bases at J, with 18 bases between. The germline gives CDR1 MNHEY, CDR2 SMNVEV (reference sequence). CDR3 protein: CASSTRTGTEYGYTF. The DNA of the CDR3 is TGTGCCAGCAGTACGCGCACCGGGACTGAGTATGGCTACACCTTC.

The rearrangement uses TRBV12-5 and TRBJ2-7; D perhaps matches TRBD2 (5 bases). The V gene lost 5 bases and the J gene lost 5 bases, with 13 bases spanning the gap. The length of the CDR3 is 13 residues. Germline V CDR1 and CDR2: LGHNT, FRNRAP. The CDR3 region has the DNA TGTGCTAGTGGTCTGGCGGTGGGAGACGAGCAGTACTTC. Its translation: CASGLAVGDEQYF.

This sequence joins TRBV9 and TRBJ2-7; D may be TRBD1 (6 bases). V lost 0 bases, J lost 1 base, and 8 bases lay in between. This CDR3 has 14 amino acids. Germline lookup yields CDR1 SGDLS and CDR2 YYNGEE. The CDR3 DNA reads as TGTGCCAGCAGCGTAGTCGACAGGTCCTACGAGCAGTACTTC. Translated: CASSVVDRSYEQYF.

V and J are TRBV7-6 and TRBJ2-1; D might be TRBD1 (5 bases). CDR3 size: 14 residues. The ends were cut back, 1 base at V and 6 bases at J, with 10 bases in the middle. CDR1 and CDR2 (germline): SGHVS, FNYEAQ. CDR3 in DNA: TGTGCCAGCAGCTTAGGTGGGGCCCTCAATGAGCAGTTCTTC. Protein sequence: CASSLGGALNEQFF.